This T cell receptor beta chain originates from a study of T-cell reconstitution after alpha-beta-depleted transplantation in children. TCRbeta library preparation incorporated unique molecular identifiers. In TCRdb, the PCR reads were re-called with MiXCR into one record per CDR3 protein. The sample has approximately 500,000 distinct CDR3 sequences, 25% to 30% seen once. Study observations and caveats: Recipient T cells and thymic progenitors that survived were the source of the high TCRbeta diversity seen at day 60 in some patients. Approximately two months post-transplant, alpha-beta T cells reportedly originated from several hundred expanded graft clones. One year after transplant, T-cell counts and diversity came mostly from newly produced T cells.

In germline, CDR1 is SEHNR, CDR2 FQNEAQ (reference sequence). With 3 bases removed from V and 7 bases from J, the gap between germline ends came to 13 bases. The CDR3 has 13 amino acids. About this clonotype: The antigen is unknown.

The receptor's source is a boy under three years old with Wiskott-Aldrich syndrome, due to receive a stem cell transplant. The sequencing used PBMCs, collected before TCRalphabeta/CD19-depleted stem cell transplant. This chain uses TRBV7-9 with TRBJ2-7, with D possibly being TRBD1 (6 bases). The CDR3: CASSFIGTSEQYF. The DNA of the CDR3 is TGTGCCAGCAGCTTTATTGGGACATCGGAGCAGTACTTC.